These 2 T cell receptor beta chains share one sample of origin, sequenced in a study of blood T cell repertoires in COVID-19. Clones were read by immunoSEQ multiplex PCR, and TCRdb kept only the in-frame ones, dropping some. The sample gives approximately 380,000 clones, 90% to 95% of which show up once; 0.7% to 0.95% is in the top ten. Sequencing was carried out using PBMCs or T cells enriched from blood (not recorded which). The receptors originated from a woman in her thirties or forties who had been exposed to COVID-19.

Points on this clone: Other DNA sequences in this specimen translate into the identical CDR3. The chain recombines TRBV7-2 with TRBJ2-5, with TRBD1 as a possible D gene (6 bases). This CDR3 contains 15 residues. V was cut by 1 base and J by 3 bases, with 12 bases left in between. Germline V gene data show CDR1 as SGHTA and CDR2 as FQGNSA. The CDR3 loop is CASSLGGRSEETQYF. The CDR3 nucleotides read TGTGCCAGCAGCTTAGGGGGGCGGAGCGAAGAGACCCAGTACTTC. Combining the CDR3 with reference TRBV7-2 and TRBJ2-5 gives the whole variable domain GAGVSQSPSNKVTEKGKDVELRCDPISGHTALYWYRQSLGQGLEFLIYFQGNSAPDKSGLPSDRFSAERTGGSVSTLTIQRTQQEDSAVYLCASSLGGRSEETQYFGPGTRLLVL.

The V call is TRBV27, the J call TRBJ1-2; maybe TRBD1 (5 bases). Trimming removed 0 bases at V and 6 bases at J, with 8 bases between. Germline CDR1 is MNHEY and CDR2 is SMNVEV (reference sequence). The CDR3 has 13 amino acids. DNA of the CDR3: TGTGCCAGCAGTTTATCGGGGACTCATGGCTACACCTTC. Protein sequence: CASSLSGTHGYTF.